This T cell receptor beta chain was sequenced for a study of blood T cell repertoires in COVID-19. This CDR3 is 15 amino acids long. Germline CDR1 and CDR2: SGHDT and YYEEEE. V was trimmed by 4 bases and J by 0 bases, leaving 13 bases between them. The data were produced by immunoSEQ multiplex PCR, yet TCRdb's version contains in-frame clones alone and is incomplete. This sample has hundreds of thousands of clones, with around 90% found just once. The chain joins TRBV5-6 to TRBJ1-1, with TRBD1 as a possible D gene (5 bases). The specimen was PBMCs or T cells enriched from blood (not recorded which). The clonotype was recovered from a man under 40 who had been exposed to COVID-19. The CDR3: CASSEHRIMNTEAFF. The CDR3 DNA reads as TGTGCCAGCAGCGAACACAGGATAATGAACACTGAAGCTTTCTTT.